The clone carrying this TCR beta chain was observed a handful of times. Other DNA sequences of this sample code for an identical CDR3. The data were obtained in a study of control samples from healthy donors and cancer patients. Sequencing was performed with immunoSEQ multiplex PCR; in TCRdb, only in-frame clones are kept and a portion is missing. The sample includes fewer than 120,000 clones, around nine tenths of them seen just once. The CDR3 sequence is 13 residues long. Germline CDR1 SGHNT, CDR2 YENEEA. Trimming cost V 5 bases and J 1 base, with 8 bases left between them. Sequenced: PBMCs. The chain links TRBV11-3 to TRBJ1-1, with D hard to call. This TCR came from a woman aged 55-75 years with lung cancer. The CDR3 is CASSLEENTEAFF. The CDR3 DNA follows: TGTGCCAGCAGCCTCGAAGAGAACACTGAAGCTTTCTTT.